These 27 T cell receptor beta chains originate from one sample sequenced in a study of breast tumors, draining lymph nodes, adjacent tissues. TCRdb reprocessed the multiplex PCR reads with MiXCR, giving one entry per CDR3 protein. The repertoire holds over 150,000 distinct CDR3 sequences, with 30% to 35% as singletons. The lymph nodes were axillary draining lymph nodes from breast cancer patients. The specimen sequenced was axillary lymph node tissue. The receptors derive from a female donor with breast cancer. Some clones in this sample may be carry-over from other donors' samples.

In this sample, this clonotype turned up many times. The J gene is TRBJ1-5, the V gene TRBV7-9; TRBD1 might be the D (5 bases). The V end lost 8 bases, the J end lost 8 bases, and 16 bases lay between the germline ends. This CDR3 is 13 amino acids long. Germline CDR1 is SEHNR and CDR2 is FQNEAQ (reference sequence). CDR3: CASGMQGEKPQHF. CDR3 coding DNA: TGTGCCAGCGGGATGCAGGGTGAAAAGCCCCAGCATTTT.

V gene TRBV6-5 combines with J gene TRBJ2-5; 9 bases fit TRBD2. V trimming: 8 bases; J trimming: 5 bases; junction bases outside the gene matches: 6. Looked up from germline, CDR1 is MNHEY and CDR2 is SVGAGI. The CDR3 loop spans 13 amino acids. The CDR3 loop is CASLPRGGETQYF. The CDR3 bases are TGTGCCAGCTTGCCGCGGGGGGGGGAGACCCAGTACTTC.

The J gene is TRBJ2-7, the V gene TRBV18; D gene ambiguous. Per the germline V gene, CDR1 is KGHSH and CDR2 is LQKENI. CDR3 length: 12 residues. V was cut by 1 base and J by 3 bases, with 4 bases left in between. CDR3 bases: TGTGCCAGCTCACCACTTGGCTACGAGCAGTACTTC. Translated, it gives CASSPLGYEQYF.

In its sample, this clonotype was seen many times. This chain connects TRBV6-6 to TRBJ1-3; TRBD1 is a possible D gene (5 bases). The ends were cut back, 2 bases at V and 2 bases at J, with 16 bases in the middle. CDR3 size: 17 residues. CDR1 is MNHNY and CDR2 is SVGAGI in the germline V gene (reference sequence). DNA of the CDR3: TGTGCCAGCAGTTACGGTAAACAGGACTCTACTGGAAACACCATATATTTT. This encodes CASSYGKQDSTGNTIYF.

A note on this clonotype: The conserved phenylalanine or tryptophan normally closing the CDR3 is absent here, so this likely arose from a read error. The limits of the CDR3 on the DNA are not certain, so only TCRdb's listed CDR3 is given. The J gene is TRBJ1-5, the V gene TRBV3-1. From its first to its last residue, the CDR3 has 8 amino acids. Germline V gene lookup returns CDR1 LGHDT and CDR2 YNNKEL (reference sequence). CDR3 sequence reads: CASSRTAG.

V is TRBV18 and J is TRBJ2-7; 9 nucleotides align to TRBD1. The CDR3 runs 15 residues. The germline V gene encodes CDR1 KGHSH and CDR2 LQKENI. V was pared by 0 bases and J by 3 bases, with 3 bases of the junction left unmatched. This chain's CDR3 is CASSPPLTGGYEQYF. CDR3 in DNA: TGTGCCAGCTCACCACCATTGACAGGGGGCTACGAGCAGTACTTC.

This clonotype has at least ten counts. This chain links TRBV10-1 with TRBJ2-2, with D perhaps TRBD1 or TRBD2 (5 bases each). V lost 4 bases and J lost 5, with 11 bases in between. Germline V lookup: CDR1 WNHNN, CDR2 SYGVQD (reference sequence). The CDR3 is made up of 14 amino acids. CDR3 DNA sequence: TGCGCCAGCAGTGTTGAGGGGTTGACCGGGGAGCTGTTTTTT. Translating it yields CASSVEGLTGELFF.

In this sample, this clonotype turned up many times. The CDR3 reads CASRPPVGGEQYF. The DNA for the CDR3 is TGTGCCAGCAGACCCCCCGTAGGGGGCGAGCAGTACTTC. The V gene is TRBV12-3 or TRBV12-4, the J gene TRBJ2-7; D is perhaps TRBD1 (6 bases). Trimming took 6 bases from V and 6 from J, leaving 15 bases between them. The CDR3 loop spans 13 amino acids.

This clonotype occurred many times. V usage is TRBV6-1 and J usage is TRBJ2-3; TRBD2 is a possible D gene (5 bases). Germline V gene lookup returns CDR1 MNHNS and CDR2 SASEGT. The germline V and J ends were trimmed by 5 bases and 1 base, with 16 bases remaining between them. The CDR3 covers 16 residues. CDR3 bases: TGTGCCAGCAGTCCCCTGAGAAGCGGAGGCACAGATACGCAGTATTTT. Its protein product is CASSPLRSGGTDTQYF.

In this sample, this clonotype turned up a few times. V gene TRBV20-1 combines with J gene TRBJ2-3; TRBD2 might be the D (6 bases). Germline V gives CDR1 DFQATT, CDR2 SNEGSKA (reference sequence). V lost 0 bases, J lost 2 bases, and 12 bases lay in between. CDR3 length equals 15 residues. The CDR3 sequence: CSAREAGSVTDTQYF. Here the CDR3 DNA reads TGCAGTGCTAGAGAGGCGGGGTCAGTCACAGATACGCAGTATTTT.

This clonotype was counted at least ten times. The chain employs TRBV3-1 and TRBJ1-6; D unclear. CDR3 length equals 13 residues. The V gene lost 1 base and the J gene lost 6 bases, with 4 bases spanning the gap. Germline V gene sequence: CDR1 LGHDT, CDR2 YNNKEL (reference sequence). The CDR3 reads CASSQVVNSPLHF. The CDR3 DNA sequence: TGTGCCAGCAGCCAAGTAGTTAATTCACCCCTCCACTTT.

Note on this clonotype: It is unclear where the CDR3 begins or ends on the DNA, so no DNA is shown, and the CDR3 is as TCRdb lists it. The V gene is TRBV12-3 or TRBV12-4, the J gene TRBJ2-2; the table's D call TRBD1 went unverified against the DNA. The CDR3 spans 24 amino acids, including both terminal residues. CDR3 amino acids: CASSKYLCSVEKSTWGQNTGELFF.

This clonotype was observed many times. This rearrangement joins TRBV10-3 to TRBJ2-1; the D gene could be TRBD1 or TRBD2 (6 bases each). The CDR3 has 15 amino acids. Trimming cost V 3 bases and J 0 bases, with 9 bases left between them. In germline, CDR1 is ENHRY, CDR2 SYGVKD. CDR3 nucleotide sequence: TGTGCCATCAGTGACGGGGGCCCCTCCTACAATGAGCAGTTCTTC. Translating it yields CAISDGGPSYNEQFF.

This clonotype has a handful of counts. The V call is TRBV28, the J call TRBJ1-4; D is unresolved. CDR3 length: 14 amino acids. Between the trimmed V and J ends, which lost 3 bases and 3 bases, there was a span of 8 bases. Germline assignment: CDR1 MDHEN and CDR2 SYDVKM. CDR3: CASSLVPPNEKLFF. In DNA form, the CDR3 reads TGTGCCAGCAGTTTGGTACCCCCTAATGAAAAACTGTTTTTT.

This clonotype was observed at least ten times. The rearrangement links TRBV5-1 to TRBJ2-3; 10 bases line up with TRBD2. Unmatched junction bases numbered 13, after V lost 4 bases and J lost 11 bases. The CDR3 is made up of 15 amino acids. Germline CDR1 reads SGHRS; CDR2 reads YFSETQ. The CDR3 loop reads CASSLEAGGPGGQYF. The CDR3 DNA is TGCGCCAGCAGCCTAGAAGCGGGGGGGCCGGGGGGGCAGTATTTT.

This clonotype was seen only once. The gene calls are TRBV5-6 and TRBJ1-2; D might be TRBD1 (5 bases). The CDR3 spans 15 residues. CDR1 and CDR2 (germline): SGHDT, YYEEEE. V was cut by 1 base and J by 5 bases, with 15 bases left in between. CDR3 in amino acids: CASSLPGPGVYGYTF. DNA of the CDR3: TGTGCCAGCAGCTTGCCGGGACCGGGGGTGTATGGCTACACCTTC.

Comments on this clonotype: This clone may be a read error of a much larger clone one base away. The rearrangement links TRBV12-3 or TRBV12-4 to TRBJ2-7; D remains ambiguous. CDR3 size: 13 residues. The CDR3 loop reads CASSPDLGYGQYF. CDR3 DNA: TGTGCCAGCAGTCCGGACCTCGGCTACGGGCAGTACTTC.

Points on this clonotype: One end of the junction varies from germline; a read error may be responsible. The chain recombines TRBV3-1 with TRBJ2-7; D gene uncertain. This CDR3 is built from 14 residues. Germline V CDR1 and CDR2: LGHDT, YNNKEL (reference sequence). In DNA form, the CDR3 reads TGTGCCAGCAGACAAGGGCTAGACTCCTACGAGCAGTACTTC. Its protein is CASRQGLDSYEQYF.

Relative to its sample, this clonotype is medium-sized. V usage is TRBV6-6 and J usage is TRBJ1-6; D not certain. Trimming pared 0 bases from V and 4 bases from J, leaving 7 bases between. The CDR3 contains 15 residues. Germline assignment: CDR1 MNHNY and CDR2 SVGAGI (reference sequence). Here the CDR3 reads CASSYSAGYNSPLHF. CDR3 DNA: TGTGCCAGCAGTTACTCTGCGGGTTATAATTCACCCCTCCACTTT.

This clonotype has a handful of counts. A much larger clonotype is one base distant, so this may be a read error. The rearrangement links TRBV5-8 to TRBJ2-7; D is unclear. Germline CDR1 reads SGHTS; CDR2 reads YDEGEE. With 0 bases removed from V and 6 bases from J, the gap between germline ends came to 7 bases. The length of the CDR3 is 12 residues. The CDR3 region has the DNA TGTGCCAGCAGCTTGGAGGGTACCGAGCAGTACTTC. Translation gives CASSLEGTEQYF.

Points on this clonotype: A much larger clone lies one base from this, so it may be a read error. The rearrangement joins TRBV9 to TRBJ2-7; perhaps TRBD2 as D (6 bases). CDR3 size: 15 residues. Per germline, CDR1 SGDLS and CDR2 YYNGEE. V shed 3 bases and J shed 6 bases, with 19 bases lying between them. Here the CDR3 DNA reads TGTGCCAGCAGCGCCGACACGTGGTCCGGGGGCGAGCAGTACTTC. The encoded protein is CASSADTWSGGEQYF. Drawing the rest from reference TRBV9 and TRBJ2-7, the complete variable domain is DSGVTQTPKHLITATGQRVTLRCSPRSGDLSVYWYQQSLDQGLQFLIQYYNGEERAKGNILERFSAQQFPDLHSELNLSSLELGDSALYFCASSADTWSGGEQYFGPGTRLTVT.

CDR3 DNA sequence: TGTGCCAGCAGTAAAACCCCCAGCGGGGGCCAACCTGGGACCCAGTACTTC. Protein: CASSKTPSGGQPGTQYF. The J gene is TRBJ2-5, the V gene TRBV7-2; 8 bases are shared with TRBD2. J was trimmed by 7 bases and V by 6 bases; bases with no gene match: 19. CDR3 length: 17 residues. The V gene's germline CDR1 is SGHTA and CDR2 FQGNSA.

On this clonotype itself: A much larger clone sits a single nucleotide away, making a read error possible. Here the CDR3 omits its conserved ending phenylalanine or tryptophan, so a read error is the likely source. The rearrangement links TRBV7-2 to TRBJ1-5; 9 bases fit TRBD1. The CDR3 totals 15 residues. CDR1 SGHTA and CDR2 FQGNSA come from the germline V gene. V was clipped by 3 bases and J by 4 bases; unmatched bases: 4. The CDR3 is CASSFGTGRNQPQHC. CDR3 DNA: TGTGCCAGCAGCTTTGGGACAGGGAGGAATCAGCCCCAGCATTGT.

The V gene is TRBV20-1, the J gene TRBJ2-4; D may be TRBD1 (8 bases). CDR1 and CDR2 (germline): DFQATT, SNEGSKA (reference sequence). V lost 6 bases and J lost 9, with 18 bases in between. The CDR3 is 13 amino acids. The CDR3 nucleotides are TGCAGTGCAGCGGTGACAGGGGAGGGCATTCAGTACTTC. Protein: CSAAVTGEGIQYF.

In this sample, this clonotype turned up many times. The chain is built from TRBV12-5 and TRBJ1-3; D not certain. V gave up 1 base and J gave up 2 bases, with 6 bases separating them. Germline V gives CDR1 LGHNT, CDR2 FRNRAP. CDR3 length: 14 amino acids. The CDR3 sequence is CASGLEGAGNTIYF. The DNA of the CDR3 is TGTGCTAGTGGTTTGGAGGGTGCTGGAAACACCATATATTTT.

The sample holds many counts of this clonotype. CDR3 protein: CSARDLAGDEKLFF. The DNA for the CDR3 is TGCAGTGCTAGAGATCTGGCAGGGGACGAAAAACTGTTTTTT. The chain uses TRBV20-1 and TRBJ1-4, with D tentatively TRBD1 (6 bases). The CDR3 covers 14 residues. Germline V lookup: CDR1 DFQATT, CDR2 SNEGSKA (reference sequence). The V end was cut by 0 bases, the J end by 8 bases, with 13 bases between.

The genes are TRBV25-1 and TRBJ1-2; D might be TRBD1 (5 bases). Germline CDR1 and CDR2: MGHDK and SYGVNS. The CDR3 totals 13 residues. V lost 8 bases and J lost 5, with 15 bases in between. The chain's CDR3 is CASPAGSGYGYTF. The CDR3 DNA follows: TGTGCCAGCCCTGCAGGGAGCGGGTATGGCTACACCTTC.